The 27 T cell receptor beta chains in this list originate from one sample, sequenced in a study of blood T cell repertoires in COVID-19. The protocol was immunoSEQ multiplex PCR, while the TCRdb copy is restricted to in-frame clones and leaves out a portion. The sample includes around 230,000 clones, roughly four fifths seen only once; the top ten take about 10%. The source material was PBMCs or T cells enriched from blood (not recorded which). The receptor source for this set is a man aged 35-49 years who had recovered from COVID-19.

The chain recombines TRBV18 with TRBJ1-5; no firm D call. Germline values: CDR1 KGHSH, CDR2 LQKENI. Deletions cut 3 bases from V and 3 bases from J, with 3 bases between. The CDR3 totals 12 residues. The DNA of the CDR3 is TGTGCCAGCTCACCCTACAATCAGCCCCAGCATTTT. This codes for CASSPYNQPQHF.

The chain joins TRBV7-9 to TRBJ1-4, with D tentatively TRBD1 (5 bases). The CDR3 spans 15 residues. V gave up 2 bases and J gave up 8 bases, with 15 bases separating them. In germline, CDR1 is SEHNR, CDR2 FQNEAQ (reference sequence). The CDR3 sequence: CASSLNGGDWEKLFF. CDR3 in DNA: TGTGCCAGCAGCTTAAATGGAGGGGACTGGGAAAAACTGTTTTTT.

The CDR3 reads CASSRLGDTQYF. DNA for the CDR3: TGTGCCAGCAGTAGACTCGGAGATACGCAGTATTTT. The V call is TRBV12-3 or TRBV12-4, the J call TRBJ2-3; no clear D. The V and J ends lost 5 bases and 5 bases respectively, with 8 bases between them. The CDR3 contains 12 residues.

Comments on this clone: A read error may account for a junction end that differs from germline. The chain couples TRBV18 to TRBJ1-2, with 9 bases lining up with TRBD1. This CDR3 region has 15 residues. Germline CDR1 reads KGHSH; CDR2 reads LQKENI. This CDR3 is CASSPRGQGLSGYTF. The CDR3 nucleotides read TGTGCCAGCTCACCCCGAGGACAGGGGCTGAGTGGCTACACTTTC.

This rearrangement joins TRBV15 to TRBJ1-2; TRBD1 agrees at 8 bases. The germline V gene has CDR1 LNHNV and CDR2 YYDKDF (reference sequence). The ends lost 0 bases at V and 0 bases at J; junction bases unmatched: 6. The CDR3 has 17 residues. The CDR3 coding sequence is TGTGCCACCAGCAGAGACCGACAGGGGTCCCCTAACTATGGCTACACCTTC. Protein sequence: CATSRDRQGSPNYGYTF.

The chain links TRBV7-9 to TRBJ2-1; D is possibly TRBD1 (6 bases). This CDR3 region has 12 residues. Germline V gives CDR1 SEHNR, CDR2 FQNEAQ (reference sequence). V lost 6 bases and J 7 bases, leaving 10 bases between the germline ends. The CDR3 region has the DNA TGTGCCAGCAGACCTACAGGGAATGAGCAGTTCTTC. Its translation is CASRPTGNEQFF.

This clone was detected once. This chain joins TRBV7-9 and TRBJ1-5; D is unclear. CDR3 length equals 15 residues. V lost 5 bases, J lost 5 bases, and 16 bases lay in between. Germline V CDR1 and CDR2: SEHNR, FQNEAQ (reference sequence). The CDR3 DNA is TGTGCCAGCAGCCTAACCGGGAGGGAATATCAGCCCCAGCATTTT. It is translated as CASSLTGREYQPQHF.

The J gene is TRBJ2-2, the V gene TRBV5-1; TRBD1 agrees at 9 bases. V gave up 4 bases and J gave up 12 bases; unmatched junction bases: 10. CDR1 and CDR2 from the germline V gene are SGHRS and YFSETQ. The CDR3 extends over 14 amino acids. This CDR3 reads CASSARDRVVQLFF. The DNA of the CDR3 is TGCGCCAGCAGCGCCCGGGACAGGGTAGTTCAGCTGTTTTTT. The full variable domain, with the rest looked up from reference TRBV5-1 and TRBJ2-2, is KAGVTQTPRYLIKTRGQQVTLSCSPISGHRSVSWYQQTPGQGLQFLFEYFSETQRNKGNFPGRFSGRQFSNSRSEMNVSTLELGDSALYLCASSARDRVVQLFFGEGSRLTVL.

The chain recombines TRBV6-6 with TRBJ1-3; TRBD1 is a possible D gene (6 bases). The CDR3 length is 15 residues. The V end was cut by 6 bases, the J end by 0 bases, with 12 bases between. Germline V gives CDR1 MNHNY, CDR2 SVGAGI (reference sequence). CDR3 bases: TGTGCCAGCAGCCCACGACAGGCCTCTGGAAACACCATATATTTT. Translation: CASSPRQASGNTIYF.

The CDR3 here is CASSTERLLTNEKLFF. CDR3 nucleotide sequence: TGTGCCAGTAGTACGGAAAGACTGCTAACTAATGAAAAACTGTTTTTT. The V call is TRBV19, the J call TRBJ1-4; unclear D gene. Germline values: CDR1 LNHDA, CDR2 SQIVND (reference sequence). CDR3 size: 16 residues. V was clipped by 4 bases and J by 1 base, with 13 bases between them.

The chain combines TRBV2 with TRBJ2-2, with 7 bases matching TRBD1. Germline assignment: CDR1 SNHLY and CDR2 FYNNEI. Trimming at V came to 6 bases and at J to 2 bases, leaving 6 bases not matched to a gene. CDR3 size: 15 residues. The DNA of the CDR3 is TGTGCCAGCAGAGTCGGACAGGTTAACACCGGGGAGCTGTTTTTT. This codes for CASRVGQVNTGELFF. The full variable domain, completed using reference TRBV2 and TRBJ2-2, is EPEVTQTPSHQVTQMGQEVILRCVPISNHLYFYWYRQILGQKVEFLVSFYNNEISEKSEIFDDQFSVERPDGSNFTLKIRSTKLEDSAMYFCASRVGQVNTGELFFGEGSRLTVL.

The chain carries TRBV5-1 and TRBJ2-7, with TRBD1 matching 11 bases. The J segment lost 5 bases and the V segment lost 4 bases, leaving 2 bases of the junction unmatched. From germline, CDR1 is SGHRS and CDR2 YFSETQ. There are 13 residues in the CDR3. CDR3 sequence: CASSGQGANEQYF. The CDR3 DNA sequence: TGCGCCAGCAGCGGACAGGGGGCCAACGAGCAGTACTTC.

The chain links TRBV7-9 to TRBJ1-2, with a weak D call TRBD1 (6 bases). The CDR3 is 16 amino acids. CDR1 and CDR2 from the germline V gene are SEHNR and FQNEAQ (reference sequence). V gave up 1 base and J gave up 5 bases, with 17 bases separating them. This CDR3 is CASSLGGQIRFYGYTF. For the CDR3, the DNA is TGTGCCAGCAGCTTAGGGGGGCAGATTCGATTTTATGGCTACACCTTC.

The V call is TRBV24-1, the J call TRBJ2-1; 9 bases are shared with TRBD1. The CDR3 has 17 residues. The V segment lost 3 bases and the J segment 7 bases; nucleotides outside the gene matches: 12. Germline V lookup: CDR1 KGHDR, CDR2 SFDVKD. Written as DNA, the CDR3 is TGTGCCACCAGTGATCCCGGAAGGGGACAGGGTTTTAATGAGCAGTTCTTC. It yields the protein CATSDPGRGQGFNEQFF.

The chain carries TRBV18 and TRBJ2-7, with D hard to call. This CDR3 region has 14 residues. Trimming took off 3 bases at V and 0 bases at J, with 9 bases between the two ends. CDR1 and CDR2 from the germline V gene are KGHSH and LQKENI. In nucleotides, the CDR3 is TGTGCCAGCTCACCCCAAGAGTTCTCCTACGAGCAGTACTTC. Its protein product is CASSPQEFSYEQYF.

This chain links TRBV10-3 with TRBJ1-2; D is unresolved. This CDR3 has 14 residues. The V and J ends lost 2 bases and 8 bases respectively, with 15 bases between them. Germline CDR1 and CDR2: ENHRY and SYGVKD. CDR3 coding DNA: TGTGCCATCAGTGAGGACACTAGAACTAAGGGCTACACCTTC. As protein: CAISEDTRTKGYTF.

The V gene is TRBV19, the J gene TRBJ2-1; D is perhaps TRBD2 (5 bases). This CDR3 region has 12 residues. Germline-derived CDR1 and CDR2 are LNHDA and SQIVND (reference sequence). V gave up 3 bases and J gave up 9 bases, with 9 bases separating them. The CDR3 sequence: CASSMVGSEQFF. Written as DNA, the CDR3 is TGTGCCAGTAGTATGGTTGGGAGTGAGCAGTTCTTC.

DNA for the CDR3: TGTGCCAGCAGCTTAGGGTCGGGAGGTGAGCAGTTCTTC. This codes for CASSLGSGGEQFF. The V and J genes are TRBV7-6 and TRBJ2-1; 7 bases agree with TRBD2. Germline loops: CDR1 SGHVS, CDR2 FNYEAQ. J was trimmed by 9 bases and V by 1 base; bases with no gene match: 3. The CDR3 is 13 amino acids.

This clone has just a few counts. The chain employs TRBV19 and TRBJ1-3; D uncertain. CDR3 length equals 16 residues. Trimming took off 5 bases at V and 0 bases at J, with 14 bases between the two ends. Germline assignment: CDR1 LNHDA and CDR2 SQIVND (reference sequence). CDR3 loop: CASSVTNGLSGNTIYF. In DNA form, the CDR3 reads TGTGCCAGTAGTGTAACGAATGGCCTCTCTGGAAACACCATATATTTT. The whole variable domain, filled in from reference TRBV19 and TRBJ1-3, reads DGGITQSPKYLFRKEGQNVTLSCEQNLNHDAMYWYRQDPGQGLRLIYYSQIVNDFQKGDIAEGYSVSREKKESFPLTVTSAQKNPTAFYLCASSVTNGLSGNTIYFGEGSWLTVV.

V and J are TRBV6-4 and TRBJ1-1; D is possibly TRBD1 (6 bases). Trimming took 2 bases from V and 2 from J, leaving 30 bases between them. Germline V gene lookup returns CDR1 MRHNA and CDR2 SNTAGT. CDR3 length: 21 amino acids. The CDR3 DNA reads as TGTGCCAGCAGTGACCTAATCGACAGGCGAAGGAACCAAGACCAAAACACTGAAGCTTTCTTT. The encoded protein is CASSDLIDRRRNQDQNTEAFF.

This clone occurred a few times. The CDR3 loop is CASSPSTGLGNTIYF. CDR3 DNA sequence: TGTGCCAGCTCACCATCGACAGGGCTCGGAAACACCATATATTTT. The chain recombines TRBV18 with TRBJ1-3; TRBD1 agrees at 7 bases. Germline CDR1 KGHSH, CDR2 LQKENI. V dropped 2 bases and J dropped 4; count of bases not matched to a gene: 5. The CDR3 consists of 15 residues.

The chain is built from TRBV5-6 and TRBJ1-1; TRBD1 agrees at 10 bases. This CDR3 is 16 amino acids long. V was pared by 3 bases and J by 6 bases, with 11 bases of the junction left unmatched. CDR1 is SGHDT, CDR2 YYEEEE, per germline. In nucleotides, the CDR3 is TGTGCCAGCAGCTCATGGACAGGGGGGAGGTCTTCTGAAGCTTTCTTT. This codes for CASSSWTGGRSSEAFF. The full variable domain, rest sourced from reference TRBV5-6 and TRBJ1-1, is DAGVTQSPTHLIKTRGQQVTLRCSPKSGHDTVSWYQQALGQGPQFIFQYYEEEERQRGNFPDRFSGHQFPNYSSELNVNALLLGDSALYLCASSSWTGGRSSEAFFGQGTRLTVV.

The gene calls are TRBV2 and TRBJ1-6; TRBD1 matches at 7 bases. Trimming cost V 8 bases and J 7 bases; bases outside gene matches: 5. The CDR3 is made up of 13 amino acids. Germline CDR1 is SNHLY and CDR2 is FYNNEI. The CDR3 protein is CASYEGGNSPLHF. CDR3 coding DNA: TGTGCCAGCTACGAAGGGGGCAATTCACCCCTCCACTTT.

A few counts support this clone. The chain carries TRBV12-3 or TRBV12-4 and TRBJ1-2; D gene unclear. The V gene lost 6 bases and the J gene lost 8 bases, with 16 bases spanning the gap. This CDR3 comprises 13 residues. The CDR3 nucleotides read TGTGCCAGCAGCTCCAGATCGGGATTGGGCTACACCTTC. Translation gives CASSSRSGLGYTF.

The J gene is TRBJ2-1, the V gene TRBV7-9; 7 bases are shared with TRBD2. The CDR3 runs 15 residues. The V gene end was trimmed by 2 bases and the J gene end by 10 bases; junction bases not matched to a gene: 11. Germline values: CDR1 SEHNR, CDR2 FQNEAQ (reference sequence). The CDR3 nucleotides read TGTGCCAGCAGCTTATATCTGGGAGGGTTCGGGGAGCAGTTCTTC. Protein: CASSLYLGGFGEQFF.

The chain joins TRBV5-6 to TRBJ2-7, with 8 bases identical to TRBD2. Germline V gene data show CDR1 as SGHDT and CDR2 as YYEEEE. V shed 3 bases, J shed 7 bases, and the junction held 15 bases outside the gene matches. The CDR3 has 16 residues. DNA of the CDR3: TGTGCCAGCAGCTCAGAGCCGGGACTAGGGGTAATTGAGCAGTACTTC. Residues: CASSSEPGLGVIEQYF.

The rearrangement links TRBV30 to TRBJ1-4, with D possibly being TRBD1 (6 bases). Germline V gene sequence: CDR1 GTSNPN, CDR2 SVGIG (reference sequence). The V end was cut by 0 bases, the J end by 2 bases, with 10 bases between. This CDR3 spans 15 amino acids. The CDR3 loop reads CAWSVQGTTNEKLFF. CDR3 DNA: TGTGCCTGGAGTGTACAGGGAACCACTAATGAAAAACTGTTTTTT.